The clone carrying this T cell receptor beta chain was counted a few times. These data are taken from a study of blood T cell repertoires in COVID-19. At the level of the study: COVID-19 samples, acute and convalescent, were from the United States, Italy and Spain. Sample material is recorded as cDNA or gDNA derived from T cells, B-cell-depleted T cells, or PBMCs.

Looked up from germline, CDR1 is MGHRA and CDR2 is YSYEKL. This CDR3 comprises 18 residues. V shed 0 bases and J shed 6 bases, with 21 bases lying between them. Original processing methods: For nucleated cells, counts were estimated from reference gene primer amplification. Only in-frame clones appear in the TCRdb table, and some are missing; sequencing was by immunoSEQ multiplex PCR. The D gene and trimming were derived from the DNA, and the V and J assignments and clone size from that table. Found here are about 68,000 clones, 70% to 80% of them singletons; the top ten hold approximately 12%. The origin of this receptor is a human donor in a cohort sampled during active COVID-19. The chain employs TRBV4-1 and TRBJ1-5, with D unclear. Material for sequencing was peripheral blood. The CDR3 sequence is CASSQDLGTVIGSQPQHF. In DNA, the CDR3 is TGCGCCAGCAGCCAAGATCTGGGCACGGTGATAGGTAGTCAGCCCCAGCATTTT.